These T cell receptor beta chains were read from a single sample in a study of PD-1 blockade in classical Hodgkin lymphoma. Assay used: immunoSEQ multiplex PCR; TCRdb lists only in-frame clones, some missing. This sample has 45,000 or so clones, with approximately 91% found just once. Sequenced sample: peripheral blood mononuclear cells (PBMCs). The origin of the receptors is a human donor with classical Hodgkin lymphoma. CDR3s include the opening cysteine and the closing phenylalanine or tryptophan. The D gene is left open where the match is weak. Where a row states a size, it is once, few, many or the class of an expanded clone; other rows omit it.

j_gene	v_gene	abundance	d_gene	CDR3aa	CDR3nt
TRBJ2-1	TRBV29-1	once	TRBD2	CGASGSNYNEQFF	TGCGGGGCTAGCGGGAGTAACTACAATGAGCAGTTCTTC
TRBJ1-1	TRBV10-3	NA	NA	CATGTLNTEAFF	TGTGCCACAGGGACCCTGAACACTGAAGCTTTCTTT
TRBJ1-2	TRBV28	NA	NA	CASKESSNYGYTF	TGTGCCAGCAAGGAAAGCTCTAACTATGGCTACACCTTC
TRBJ2-2	TRBV5-6	NA	NA	CASSLPRLAPYTGELFF	TGTGCCAGCAGCCTCCCTCGGCTAGCGCCGTACACCGGGGAGCTGTTTTTT
TRBJ1-1	TRBV27	NA	TRBD1	CASSSTTGTGVREAFF	TGTGCCAGCAGTTCAACCACCGGGACAGGGGTTCGTGAAGCTTTCTTT
TRBJ2-5	TRBV9	NA	NA	CASSVDIDRGYGETQYF	TGTGCCAGCAGCGTAGACATCGACAGAGGTTACGGAGAGACCCAGTACTTC
TRBJ1-4	TRBV6-5	NA	TRBD1	CASSEGQGNEKLFF	TGTGCCAGCAGTGAGGGACAGGGTAATGAAAAACTGTTTTTT
TRBJ2-2	TRBV10-3	NA	TRBD2	CATLGLARGGELFF	TGTGCCACGTTGGGACTAGCGAGGGGTGGGGAGCTGTTTTTT
TRBJ2-1	TRBV28	NA	NA	CASSRYVPYNEQFF	TGTGCCAGCAGCCGATACGTTCCCTACAATGAGCAGTTCTTC
TRBJ2-1	TRBV25-1	NA	TRBD2	CASRKTGLAGEPYNEQFF	TGTGCCAGTAGGAAGACGGGACTAGCGGGAGAGCCTTACAATGAGCAGTTCTTC
TRBJ1-2	TRBV15	NA	TRBD1	CATSKSGTGDGYTF	TGTGCCACCAGCAAATCCGGGACAGGGGATGGCTACACCTTC
TRBJ2-2	TRBV7-6	NA	TRBD2	CASSPNSGKNTGELFF	TGTGCCAGCAGCCCCAATAGCGGGAAAAACACCGGGGAGCTGTTTTTT
TRBJ2-7	TRBV10-2	NA	NA	CASGRAGPYEQYF	TGCGCCAGCGGCAGAGCGGGTCCCTACGAGCAGTACTTC
TRBJ2-2	TRBV7-9	NA	NA	CATRSRDGGTMNTGELFF	TGTGCCACCCGGAGTAGGGACGGCGGGACGATGAACACCGGGGAGCTGTTTTTT
TRBJ2-5	TRBV10-3	NA	TRBD2	CAIGGGGKETQYF	TGTGCCATCGGGGGGGGAGGAAAAGAGACCCAGTACTTC
TRBJ2-3	TRBV6-1	NA	NA	CAIKFGLGTDTQYF	TGTGCCATAAAATTTGGGCTTGGCACAGATACGCAGTATTTT
TRBJ1-1	TRBV20-1	NA	NA	CSARQGAEAFF	TGCAGTGCTAGACAGGGCGCTGAAGCTTTCTTT
TRBJ2-2	TRBV7-9	NA	TRBD1	CAIPPSGTGNTGELFF	TGTGCCATCCCTCCTTCCGGGACAGGGAACACCGGGGAGCTGTTTTTT
TRBJ2-6	TRBV6-5	NA	NA	CASSASGANVLTF	TGTGCCAGCAGTGCGTCTGGGGCCAACGTCCTGACTTTC
TRBJ1-4	TRBV28	NA	NA	CASSPPPTNEKLFF	TGTGCCAGCAGCCCCCCCCCGACTAATGAAAAACTGTTTTTT
TRBJ1-3	TRBV14	NA	NA	CASSQDLPGIGNTIYF	TGTGCCAGCAGCCAAGATTTGCCCGGGATTGGAAACACCATATATTTT
TRBJ1-4	TRBV2	NA	TRBD1	CAGSGQGYWELFF	TGTGCCGGCTCGGGACAGGGCTATTGGGAACTGTTTTTT
TRBJ2-5	TRBV28	once	NA	CASSRGLGVETQYF	TGTGCCAGCAGTCGAGGACTGGGGGTAGAGACCCAGTACTTC
TRBJ1-1	TRBV5-1	NA	NA	CASSLVPGNTEAFF	TGCGCCAGCAGCTTGGTTCCAGGGAACACTGAAGCTTTCTTT
TRBJ1-1	TRBV5-4	NA	NA	CASSIETGTTEAFF	TGTGCCAGCAGCATTGAAACAGGGACCACTGAAGCTTTCTTT
TRBJ2-1	TRBV19	NA	NA	CASSSPYEQFF	TGTGCCAGTAGTTCCCCCTATGAGCAGTTCTTC
TRBJ2-1	TRBV7-9	NA	NA	CASSPPIF	TGTGCCAGCAGCCCCCCGATCTTC
TRBJ2-1	TRBV9	few	NA	CASSAGFYDEQFF	TGTGCCAGCAGCGCGGGATTCTACGATGAGCAGTTCTTC
TRBJ2-1	TRBV2	NA	NA	CASNYDRRNEQFF	TGTGCCAGCAACTACGACAGGCGCAATGAGCAGTTCTTC
TRBJ1-2	TRBV7-9	NA	NA	CASSLRPNGYTF	TGTGCCAGCAGCTTAAGGCCCAATGGCTACACCTTC
TRBJ1-1	TRBV6-5	NA	NA	CASGRTLNTEAFF	TGTGCCAGCGGGAGAACCCTCAACACTGAAGCTTTCTTT
TRBJ2-1	TRBV11-2	NA	TRBD2	CASSLAGGSYNEQFF	TGTGCCAGCAGCTTAGCGGGGGGAAGCTACAATGAGCAGTTCTTC
TRBJ1-1	TRBV10-1	NA	NA	CASRDRLRDTEAFF	TGCGCCAGCAGGGACCGCTTAAGGGACACTGAAGCTTTCTTT
TRBJ1-3	TRBV10-1	few	NA	CASSESVGTGNTIYF	TGCGCCAGCAGTGAGTCCGTAGGGACTGGAAACACCATATATTTT
TRBJ1-4	TRBV5-1	NA	NA	CASSHTGLSHEKLFF	TGCGCCAGCAGTCACACAGGGCTGTCGCATGAAAAACTGTTTTTT
TRBJ1-3	TRBV5-1	NA	TRBD1	CASSLMTGAVNTIYF	TGCGCCAGCAGCCTGATGACAGGGGCAGTCAACACCATATATTTT
TRBJ2-5	TRBV11-3	NA	NA	CASSSPPWETQYF	TGTGCCAGCAGCTCCCCCCCGTGGGAGACCCAGTACTTC
TRBJ2-7	TRBV2	NA	TRBD2	CASSYSGRRDLHEQYF	TGTGCCAGCAGTTATAGCGGGAGAAGAGATCTACACGAGCAGTACTTC
TRBJ2-3	TRBV29-1	NA	TRBD2	CSVRNPGGSTDTQYF	TGCAGCGTCCGTAATCCGGGGGGAAGCACAGATACGCAGTATTTT
TRBJ2-1	TRBV27	once	NA	CASSLLGVEYNEQFF	TGTGCCAGCAGCCTCCTGGGGGTGGAGTACAATGAGCAGTTCTTC
TRBJ2-7	TRBV28	NA	NA	CASSRRLSSYEQYF	TGTGCCAGCAGTCGCAGGTTGAGCTCCTACGAGCAGTACTTC
TRBJ1-2	TRBV5-1	NA	NA	CASSLVPGDLYGYTF	TGCGCCAGCAGCTTGGTTCCAGGGGATCTCTATGGCTACACCTTC
TRBJ2-5	TRBV7-3	NA	NA	CASSLRGRQETQYF	TGTGCCAGCAGCTTACGCGGCAGACAAGAGACCCAGTACTTC
TRBJ2-7	TRBV2	NA	TRBD2	CASSGLAGAYEQYF	TGTGCCAGCAGTGGACTAGCGGGAGCCTACGAGCAGTACTTC
TRBJ1-1	TRBV11-2	NA	TRBD1	CASSSRQGARTEAFF	TGTGCCAGCAGCTCCCGACAGGGGGCGCGGACTGAAGCTTTCTTT
TRBJ1-1	TRBV4-1	NA	NA	CASSQDRVRDTEAFF	TGCGCCAGCAGCCAAGACAGGGTGCGGGATACTGAAGCTTTCTTT
TRBJ2-1	TRBV5-1	NA	NA	CASSLAEGNSYNEQFF	TGCGCCAGCAGCTTGGCCGAGGGAAATTCCTACAATGAGCAGTTCTTC
TRBJ1-1	TRBV7-2	NA	NA	CASSLTVNTEAFF	TGTGCCAGCAGCTTAACGGTGAACACTGAAGCTTTCTTT
TRBJ2-1	TRBV6-5	NA	NA	CASSTGGEQFF	TGTGCCAGCAGCACTGGGGGGGAGCAGTTCTTC
TRBJ2-1	TRBV7-8	NA	TRBD2	CASSLRRASGRAIEQFF	TGTGCCAGCAGCTTACGTCGGGCTAGCGGGAGGGCCATTGAGCAGTTCTTC
TRBJ1-2	TRBV5-4	NA	NA	CASSVQGLGYGYTF	TGTGCCAGCAGCGTACAGGGTCTTGGCTATGGCTACACCTTC
TRBJ2-1	TRBV28	NA	TRBD2	CASSLLGPGGNEQFF	TGTGCCAGCAGTTTATTGGGACCGGGGGGTAATGAGCAGTTCTTC
TRBJ2-3	TRBV7-2	NA	NA	CASSLAPGLQSDTQYF	TGTGCCAGCAGCTTAGCCCCGGGACTGCAGTCAGATACGCAGTATTTT
TRBJ2-3	TRBV29-1	NA	TRBD2	CSVVGGRAMDTQYF	TGCAGCGTTGTGGGCGGGAGGGCAATGGATACGCAGTATTTT
TRBJ2-1	TRBV7-9	NA	NA	CASYLGTRNEQFF	TGTGCCAGTTACTTGGGGACGCGCAATGAGCAGTTCTTC
TRBJ2-7	TRBV18	NA	TRBD1	CASSPSRDRGDEQYF	TGTGCCAGCTCACCCTCTCGGGACAGGGGCGACGAGCAGTACTTC
TRBJ1-2	TRBV6-5	NA	NA	CASRKTGSYGYTF	TGTGCCAGCAGGAAGACTGGGAGCTATGGCTACACCTTC
TRBJ2-7	TRBV28	NA	NA	CASSLRTGGLDEQYF	TGTGCCAGCAGTTTACGTACCGGGGGCCTGGACGAGCAGTACTTC
TRBJ2-7	TRBV13	NA	TRBD2	CASSLDRLAGAYEQYF	TGTGCCAGCAGCTTAGATAGGCTAGCGGGAGCCTACGAGCAGTACTTC
TRBJ2-1	TRBV29-1	NA	TRBD1	CSVEDGTGSYNEQFF	TGCAGCGTTGAAGACGGGACAGGATCCTACAATGAGCAGTTCTTC